This T cell receptor beta chain was found in a study of T-cell reconstitution after alpha-beta-depleted transplantation in children. Study results and caveats: Elevated TCRbeta diversity at day 60 was traced, in some patients, to surviving recipient T cells and thymic progenitors. Alpha-beta T cells about two months after transplant reportedly derived from several hundred expanded graft clones. By one year post-transplant, T-cell counts and diversity largely arose from T cells that were newly produced.

Turning to this clonotype: Its antigen is as yet unknown.

CDR3 length equals 15 residues. In germline, CDR1 is LNHDA, CDR2 SQIVND (reference sequence). Between the trimmed V and J ends, which lost 4 bases and 1 base, there was a span of 13 bases. Unique molecular identifiers were used in preparing the TCRbeta library. Using its own MiXCR run on the PCR reads, TCRdb lists one record per CDR3 protein. This table has around 270,000 distinct CDR3 sequences, just over 7.5% appearing once. This TCR came from a female patient aged 2-9 years who had a stem cell transplant for Fanconi anemia, so the T cells may come from the graft donor. The chain joins TRBV19 to TRBJ1-1, with a possible D match to TRBD1 (5 bases). This material consisted of peripheral blood, taken 360 days after TCRalphabeta/CD19-depleted stem cell transplant. CDR3 residues: CASSNNPGPNTEAFF. DNA for the CDR3: TGTGCCAGTAGTAATAATCCGGGACCGAACACTGAAGCTTTCTTT. Drawing the rest from reference TRBV19 and TRBJ1-1, the complete variable domain is DGGITQSPKYLFRKEGQNVTLSCEQNLNHDAMYWYRQDPGQGLRLIYYSQIVNDFQKGDIAEGYSVSREKKESFPLTVTSAQKNPTAFYLCASSNNPGPNTEAFFGQGTRLTVV.